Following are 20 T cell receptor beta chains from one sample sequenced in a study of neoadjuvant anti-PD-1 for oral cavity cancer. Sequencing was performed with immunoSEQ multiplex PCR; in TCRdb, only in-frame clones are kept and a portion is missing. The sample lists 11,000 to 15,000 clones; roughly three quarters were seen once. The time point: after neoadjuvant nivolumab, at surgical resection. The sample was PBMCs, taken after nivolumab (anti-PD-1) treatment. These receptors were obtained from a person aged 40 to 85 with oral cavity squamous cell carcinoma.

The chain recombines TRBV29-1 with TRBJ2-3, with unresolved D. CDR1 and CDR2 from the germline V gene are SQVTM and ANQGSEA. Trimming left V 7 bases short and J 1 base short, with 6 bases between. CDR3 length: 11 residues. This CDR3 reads CSAEGTDTQYF. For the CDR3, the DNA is TGCAGCGCCGAAGGCACAGATACGCAGTATTTT.

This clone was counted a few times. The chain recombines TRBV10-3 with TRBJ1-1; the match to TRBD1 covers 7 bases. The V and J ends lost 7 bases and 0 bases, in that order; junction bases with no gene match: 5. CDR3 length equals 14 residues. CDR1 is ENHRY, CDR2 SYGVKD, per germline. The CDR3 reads CAITDRLMNTEAFF. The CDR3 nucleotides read TGTGCCATCACGGACAGGCTCATGAACACTGAAGCTTTCTTT.

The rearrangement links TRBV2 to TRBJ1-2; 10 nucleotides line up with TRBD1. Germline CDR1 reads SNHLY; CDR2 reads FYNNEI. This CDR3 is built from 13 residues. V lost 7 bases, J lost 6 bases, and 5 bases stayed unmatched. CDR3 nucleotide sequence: TGTGCCAGCATATTCGACAGGGGGCATGGCTACACCTTC. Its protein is CASIFDRGHGYTF.

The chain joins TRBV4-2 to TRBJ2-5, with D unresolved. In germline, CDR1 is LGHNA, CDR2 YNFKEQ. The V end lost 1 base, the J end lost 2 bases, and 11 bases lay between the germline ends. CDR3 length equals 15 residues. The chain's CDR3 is CASSQGQAKQETQYF. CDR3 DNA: TGTGCCAGCAGCCAAGGTCAGGCGAAGCAAGAGACCCAGTACTTC.

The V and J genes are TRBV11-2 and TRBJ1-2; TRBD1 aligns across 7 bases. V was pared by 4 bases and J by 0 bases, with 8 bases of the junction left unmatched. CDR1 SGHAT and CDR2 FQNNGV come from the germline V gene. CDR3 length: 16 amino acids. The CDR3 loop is CASSSYRGRANYGYTF. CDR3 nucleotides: TGTGCCAGCAGCTCATACAGGGGCAGAGCTAACTATGGCTACACCTTC.

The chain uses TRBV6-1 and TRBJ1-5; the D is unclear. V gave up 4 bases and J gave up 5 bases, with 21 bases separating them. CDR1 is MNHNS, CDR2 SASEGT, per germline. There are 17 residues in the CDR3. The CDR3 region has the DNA TGTGCCAGCAGTGTATCTGGGGTTCCTCGGGATGATCAGCCCCAGCATTTT. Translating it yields CASSVSGVPRDDQPQHF.

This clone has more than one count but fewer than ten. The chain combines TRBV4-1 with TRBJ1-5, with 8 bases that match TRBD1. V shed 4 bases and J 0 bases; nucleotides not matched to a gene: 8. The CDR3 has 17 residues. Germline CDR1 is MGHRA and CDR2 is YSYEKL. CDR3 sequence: CASSPGQGALSNQPQHF. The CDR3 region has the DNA TGCGCCAGCAGCCCAGGGCAGGGGGCCCTTAGCAATCAGCCCCAGCATTTT.

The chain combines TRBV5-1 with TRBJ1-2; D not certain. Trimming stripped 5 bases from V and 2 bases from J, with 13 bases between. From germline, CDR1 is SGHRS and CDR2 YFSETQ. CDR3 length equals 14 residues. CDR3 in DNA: TGCGCCAGCAGTCAAAGCCGCCTGAACTATGGCTACACCTTC. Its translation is CASSQSRLNYGYTF.

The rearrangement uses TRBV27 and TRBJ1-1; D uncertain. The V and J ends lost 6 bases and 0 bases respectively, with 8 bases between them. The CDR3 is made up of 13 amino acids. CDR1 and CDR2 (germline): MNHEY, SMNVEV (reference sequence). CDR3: CASSRTVNTEAFF. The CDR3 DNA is TGTGCCAGCAGCCGGACTGTGAACACTGAAGCTTTCTTT.

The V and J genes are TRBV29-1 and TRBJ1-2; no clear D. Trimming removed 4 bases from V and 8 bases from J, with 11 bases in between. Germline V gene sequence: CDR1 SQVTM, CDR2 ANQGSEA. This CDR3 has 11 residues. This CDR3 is CSVVVGRGYTF. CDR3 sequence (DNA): TGCAGCGTTGTGGTGGGCCGGGGCTACACCTTC.

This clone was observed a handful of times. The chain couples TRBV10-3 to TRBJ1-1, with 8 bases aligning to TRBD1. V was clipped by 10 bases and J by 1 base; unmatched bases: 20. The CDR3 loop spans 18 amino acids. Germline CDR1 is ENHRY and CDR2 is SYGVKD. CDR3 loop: CATIGLGGVGTGNTEAFF. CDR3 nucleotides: TGTGCCACCATTGGGCTTGGCGGAGTAGGGACAGGGAACACTGAAGCTTTCTTT.

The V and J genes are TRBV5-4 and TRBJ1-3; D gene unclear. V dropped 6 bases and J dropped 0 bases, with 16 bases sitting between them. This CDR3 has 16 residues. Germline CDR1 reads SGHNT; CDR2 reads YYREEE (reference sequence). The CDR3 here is CASTTIGGRSGNTIYF. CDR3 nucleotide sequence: TGTGCCAGCACCACGATTGGTGGCCGCTCTGGAAACACCATATATTTT.

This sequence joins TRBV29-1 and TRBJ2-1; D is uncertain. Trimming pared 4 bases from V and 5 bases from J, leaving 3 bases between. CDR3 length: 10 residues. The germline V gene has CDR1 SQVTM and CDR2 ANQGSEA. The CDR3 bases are TGCAGCGTTGGGGACAATGAGCAGTTCTTC. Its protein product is CSVGDNEQFF.

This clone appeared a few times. CDR3 nucleotide sequence: TGTGCCAGCAGCGAGAAGGATGGCTACACCTTC. Translated, it gives CASSEKDGYTF. The V call is TRBV9, the J call TRBJ1-2, with D hard to call. CDR1 SGDLS and CDR2 YYNGEE come from the germline V gene. V dropped 3 bases and J dropped 6 bases, with 6 bases sitting between them. CDR3 length equals 11 residues.

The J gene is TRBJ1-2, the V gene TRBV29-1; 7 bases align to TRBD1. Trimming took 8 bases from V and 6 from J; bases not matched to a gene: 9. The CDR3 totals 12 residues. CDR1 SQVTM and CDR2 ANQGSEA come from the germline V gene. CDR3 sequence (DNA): TGCAGCTCGGGAGACAGGGATAATGGCTACACCTTC. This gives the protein CSSGDRDNGYTF.

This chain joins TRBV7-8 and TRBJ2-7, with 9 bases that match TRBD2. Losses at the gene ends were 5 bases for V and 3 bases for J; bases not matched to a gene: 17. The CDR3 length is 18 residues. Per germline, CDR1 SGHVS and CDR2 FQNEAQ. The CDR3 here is CASSGSRRGLARNYEQYF. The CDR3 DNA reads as TGTGCCAGCAGCGGCTCCCGTAGAGGACTAGCGCGGAACTACGAGCAGTACTTC.

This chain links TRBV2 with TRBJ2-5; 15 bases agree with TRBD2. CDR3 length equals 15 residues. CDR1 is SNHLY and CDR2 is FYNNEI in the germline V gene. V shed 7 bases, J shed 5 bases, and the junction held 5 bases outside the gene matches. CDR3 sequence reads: CASKRGTSGGETQYF. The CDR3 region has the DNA TGTGCCAGCAAACGCGGGACTAGCGGGGGGGAGACCCAGTACTTC.

The CDR3 DNA is TGTGCCAGCAGCGTAGGACACCTCTCTGGAAACACCATATATTTT. The encoded protein is CASSVGHLSGNTIYF. The chain has TRBV9 and TRBJ1-3; unclear D gene. The germline CDR1 and CDR2 sequences are SGDLS and YYNGEE. The germline V and J ends were trimmed by 0 bases and 0 bases, with 7 bases remaining between them. The CDR3 length is 15 residues.

This CDR3 reads CASSVGRSYEQYF. The DNA of the CDR3 is TGTGCCAGCAGTGTCGGCAGATCCTACGAGCAGTACTTC. The chain joins TRBV25-1 to TRBJ2-7; D is undetermined. The V and J ends lost 4 bases and 1 base respectively, with 8 bases between them. Germline-derived CDR1 and CDR2 are MGHDK and SYGVNS. This CDR3 spans 13 amino acids.

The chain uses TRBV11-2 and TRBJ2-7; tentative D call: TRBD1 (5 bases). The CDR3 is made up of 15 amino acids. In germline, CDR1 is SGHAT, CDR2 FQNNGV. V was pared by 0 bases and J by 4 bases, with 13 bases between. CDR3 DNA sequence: TGTGCCAGCAGCTTAGACGTCGGACACGCTTACGAGCAGTACTTC. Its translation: CASSLDVGHAYEQYF.